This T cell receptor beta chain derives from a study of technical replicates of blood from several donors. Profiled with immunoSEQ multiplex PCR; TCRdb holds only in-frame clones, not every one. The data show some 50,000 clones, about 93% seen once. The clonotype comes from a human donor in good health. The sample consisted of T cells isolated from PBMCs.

The DNA of the CDR3 is TGTGCCAGCAGCTTGCAGGGATTGAACACTGAAGCTTTCTTT. Amino acids: CASSLQGLNTEAFF. The V and J genes are TRBV11-3 and TRBJ1-1; D is perhaps TRBD1 (5 bases). The V end was cut by 3 bases, the J end by 0 bases, with 8 bases between. The CDR3 spans 14 residues. The germline CDR1 and CDR2 sequences are SGHNT and YENEEA.